This TCR beta chain originates from a study of blood T cell repertoires in COVID-19. Looking at the study overall: Samples representing acute and convalescent COVID-19 were sourced from the United States, Italy and Spain. Sources were T cells, B-cell-depleted T cells, or PBMCs; the material itself was cDNA or gDNA.

In the study's own analysis: By means of reference gene primer amplification, nucleated cell counts were estimated. Using immunoSEQ multiplex PCR, the repertoire was profiled, and TCRdb retains in-frame clones only, with some absent. V, J and clone size derive from that table, while D and trimming were established from the DNA sequence. The top ten hold roughly 4.7% of the sample, which has 65,000 to 75,000 clones, about 86% seen once. Germline V CDR1 and CDR2: SEHNR, FQNEAQ (reference sequence). Unmatched junction bases numbered 4, after V lost 1 base and J lost 5 bases. This CDR3 has 15 amino acids. This clone was seen once.

Sequencing was carried out using peripheral blood. The source is an older woman with acute or convalescent COVID-19. The chain joins TRBV7-9 to TRBJ1-4, with 7 positions matching TRBD1. CDR3 in amino acids: CASSLGTGLNEKLFF. CDR3 nucleotide sequence: TGTGCCAGCAGCTTAGGGACAGGCCTCAATGAAAAACTGTTTTTT.